This record concerns one TCR beta chain sequence. No antigen is known for it. The PCR used 60 Vbeta and 13 Jbeta primers. The assay was immunoSEQ multiplex PCR, and TCRdb's table has in-frame clones only and misses some. This sample yields over 150,000 clones, of which roughly 81% are seen a single time; about 13% belongs to the top ten. This specimen belongs to a study of cytomegalovirus exposure and HLA in healthy donors. V was cut by 6 bases and J by 7 bases, with 12 bases left in between. Germline CDR1 KGHSH, CDR2 LQKENI. The CDR3 extends over 12 amino acids. Donors likely had unrecorded immune exposures despite being nominally healthy when sampled. Broader study findings: The number of N-insertions in an Asian-associated ancestry cluster was reportedly below the 666-donor mean in a later analysis. Presence/absence analyses rested on an assumption that sequencing depth was roughly uniform across donors.

The chain links TRBV18 to TRBJ1-1; D is unresolved. The source is a woman between 45 and 65 years old in good health and CMV-seronegative. Sequenced input: PBMCs. In nucleotides, the CDR3 is TGTGCCAGCTCCCCCTCCGCGGATGAAGCTTTCTTT. This translates into CASSPSADEAFF.